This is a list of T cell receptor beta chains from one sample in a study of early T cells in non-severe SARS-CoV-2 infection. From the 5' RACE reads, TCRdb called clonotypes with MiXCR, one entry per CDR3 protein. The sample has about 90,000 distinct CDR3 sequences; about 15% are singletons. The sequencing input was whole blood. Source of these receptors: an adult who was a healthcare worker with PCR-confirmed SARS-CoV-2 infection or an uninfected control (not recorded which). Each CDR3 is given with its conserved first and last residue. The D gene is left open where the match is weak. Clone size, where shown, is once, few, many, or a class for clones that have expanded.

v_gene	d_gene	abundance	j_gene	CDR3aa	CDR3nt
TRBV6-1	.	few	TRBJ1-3	CASGTTSRITIYF	TGTGCCAGCGGGACAACATCACGTATCACCATATATTTT
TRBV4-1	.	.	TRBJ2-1	CASSQDDRQDCYNEQFF	TGCGCCAGCAGCCAAGACGACCGACAGGATTGTTACAATGAGCAGTTCTTC
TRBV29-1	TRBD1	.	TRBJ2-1	CSVEQGGGYNEQFF	TGCAGCGTGGAACAGGGGGGAGGTTACAATGAGCAGTTCTTC
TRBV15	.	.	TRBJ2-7	CATREGVYEQYF	TGTGCCACCCGAGAGGGGGTCTACGAGCAGTACTTC
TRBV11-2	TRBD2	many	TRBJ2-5	CASSSLMTSGSETQYF	TGTGCCAGCAGCTCCCTTATGACTAGCGGGAGTGAGACCCAGTACTTC
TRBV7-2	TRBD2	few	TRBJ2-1	CASSLSSGREGEQFF	TGTGCCAGCAGCTTAAGCAGCGGGAGGGAAGGTGAGCAGTTCTTC
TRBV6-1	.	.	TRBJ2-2	CASSIEPITGELFF	TGTGCCAGCAGCATAGAGCCTATCACCGGGGAGCTGTTTTTT
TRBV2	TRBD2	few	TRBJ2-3	CASRIAGQIRDYSTDTQYF	TGTGCCAGCAGGATTGCCGGACAAATCCGGGACTACAGCACAGATACGCAGTATTTT
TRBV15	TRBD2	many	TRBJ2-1	CATSVMGRSGDNEQFF	TGTGCCACCAGCGTCATGGGGAGGAGCGGGGACAATGAGCAGTTCTTC
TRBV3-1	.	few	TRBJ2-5	CASSHTWETQYF	TGTGCCAGCAGCCACACGTGGGAGACCCAGTACTTC
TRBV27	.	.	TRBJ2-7	CVSSASYEQYF	TGTGTCAGCAGTGCCTCCTACGAGCAGTACTTC
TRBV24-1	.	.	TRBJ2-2	CATSDRLLRNTGELFF	TGTGCCACCAGTGACCGACTACTTCGTAACACCGGGGAGCTGTTTTTT
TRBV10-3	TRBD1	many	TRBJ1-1	CAISADRENTEAFF	TGTGCCATCAGTGCCGACAGGGAGAACACTGAAGCTTTCTTT
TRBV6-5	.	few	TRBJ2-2	CASSPLGVNTGELFF	TGTGCCAGCAGCCCGCTCGGGGTGAACACCGGGGAGCTGTTTTTT
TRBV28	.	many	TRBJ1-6	CASSRHYNSPLHF	TGTGCCAGCAGTCGACACTATAATTCACCCCTCCACTTT
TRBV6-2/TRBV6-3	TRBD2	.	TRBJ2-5	CASSSRTSGRETQYF	TGTGCCAGCAGTTCCAGGACTAGCGGAAGAGAGACCCAGTACTTC
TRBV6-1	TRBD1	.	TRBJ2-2	CASSRTRTGPYTGELFF	TGTGCCAGCAGTCGTACCAGGACAGGGCCCTACACCGGGGAGCTGTTTTTT
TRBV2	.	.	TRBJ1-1	CASASTGGTEAFF	TGTGCCAGCGCGTCGACAGGCGGCACTGAAGCTTTCTTT
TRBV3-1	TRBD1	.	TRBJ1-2	CASSLEPGQEHGYTF	TGTGCCAGCAGCCTTGAACCGGGACAGGAACACGGCTACACCTTC
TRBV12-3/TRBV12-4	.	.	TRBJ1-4	CASGARPNEKLFF	TGTGCCAGCGGGGCCAGGCCGAATGAAAAACTGTTTTTT
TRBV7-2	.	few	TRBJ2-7	CASRQGGYYEQYF	TGTGCCAGCCGCCAGGGCGGGTACTACGAGCAGTACTTC
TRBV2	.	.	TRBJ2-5	CASTEEYWETQYF	TGTGCCAGCACCGAAGAGTATTGGGAGACCCAGTACTTC
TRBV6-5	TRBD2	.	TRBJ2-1	CASQRGTSAKASYNEQFF	TGTGCCAGCCAGAGGGGGACTAGCGCTAAAGCCTCCTACAATGAGCAGTTCTTC
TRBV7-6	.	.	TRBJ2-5	CASSPRGDGGMETQYF	TGTGCCAGCAGCCCGAGAGGGGATGGAGGGATGGAGACCCAGTACTTC
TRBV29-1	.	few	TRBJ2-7	CSVVESGDYEQYF	TGCAGCGTTGTCGAATCAGGGGACTACGAGCAGTACTTC
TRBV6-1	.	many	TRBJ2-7	CASTRTGGYEQYF	TGTGCCAGCACCAGGACTGGGGGCTACGAGCAGTACTTC
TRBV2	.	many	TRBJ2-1	CASSAYGSRFVDEQFF	TGTGCCAGCAGTGCCTATGGTAGCCGGTTTGTTGATGAGCAGTTCTTC
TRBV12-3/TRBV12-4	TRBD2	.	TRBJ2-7	CASRGEGYEQYF	TGTGCCAGCCGGGGGGAGGGCTACGAGCAGTACTTC
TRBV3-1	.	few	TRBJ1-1	CASSQGQVSTEAFF	TGTGCCAGCAGCCAAGGCCAAGTTTCCACTGAAGCTTTCTTT
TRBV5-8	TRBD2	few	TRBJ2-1	CASSFRLAGIDEQFF	TGTGCCAGCAGCTTCCGACTAGCGGGAATTGATGAGCAGTTCTTC
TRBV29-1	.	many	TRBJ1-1	CSVPRGTEAFF	TGCAGCGTTCCCCGAGGGACTGAAGCTTTCTTT
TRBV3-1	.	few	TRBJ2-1	CASSPGAGSWDEQFF	TGTGCCAGCAGCCCCGGGGCGGGATCTTGGGATGAGCAGTTCTTC
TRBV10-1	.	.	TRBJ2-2	CASSLQGTLSNTGELFF	TGCGCCAGCAGCCTCCAGGGGACCCTTTCGAACACCGGGGAGCTGTTTTTT
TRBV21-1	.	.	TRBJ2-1	CASSKVGQYIEQFF	TGTGCCAGCAGCAAAGTAGGACAGTACATTGAGCAGTTCTTC
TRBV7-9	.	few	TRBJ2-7	CASSSPRVEQYF	TGTGCCAGCAGCTCCCCAAGGGTCGAGCAGTACTTC
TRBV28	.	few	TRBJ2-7	CASSLFPGMNEQYF	TGTGCCAGCAGTTTATTTCCAGGTATGAACGAGCAGTACTTC
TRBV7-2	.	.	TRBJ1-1	CASSWAGADTEAFF	TGTGCCAGCAGCTGGGCGGGGGCAGACACTGAAGCTTTCTTT
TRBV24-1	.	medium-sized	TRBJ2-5	CATSDLEGSETQYF	TGTGCCACCAGTGATTTGGAGGGGTCAGAGACCCAGTACTTC
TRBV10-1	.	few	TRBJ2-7	CASRRSTGSYEQYF	TGCGCCAGCAGAAGGTCCACAGGGTCCTACGAGCAGTACTTC
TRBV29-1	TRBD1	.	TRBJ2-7	CSVVQGAPYEQYF	TGCAGCGTTGTTCAGGGGGCCCCCTACGAGCAGTACTTC
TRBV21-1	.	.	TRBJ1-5	CASSKPRCGGSNQPQHF	TGTGCCAGCAGCAAACCCCGATGTGGGGGGAGCAATCAGCCCCAGCATTTT
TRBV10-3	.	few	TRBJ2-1	CAISKTVDGTVEQFF	TGTGCCATCAGTAAGACAGTCGATGGGACGGTTGAGCAGTTCTTC
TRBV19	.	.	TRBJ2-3	CASRRQRDTQYF	TGTGCCAGTAGACGACAGCGCGATACGCAGTATTTT
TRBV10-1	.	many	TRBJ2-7	CASSDYPRGENREQYF	TGCGCCAGCAGTGATTACCCCAGGGGAGAGAATCGCGAGCAGTACTTC
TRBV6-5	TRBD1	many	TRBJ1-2	CASSTGQGGRAYGYTF	TGTGCCAGCAGCACCGGACAGGGGGGGAGAGCCTATGGCTACACCTTC
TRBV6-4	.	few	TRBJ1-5	CASSDCPADSSVPQHF	TGTGCCAGCAGTGACTGCCCGGCGGACAGTTCCGTACCCCAGCATTTT
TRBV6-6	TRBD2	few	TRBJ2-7	CASSYSTSGSKQYF	TGTGCCAGCAGTTACTCAACTAGCGGGAGCAAGCAGTACTTC
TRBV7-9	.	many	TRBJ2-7	CASSAPGHSYEQYF	TGTGCCAGCAGCGCCCCTGGACACTCCTACGAGCAGTACTTC